Following are 8 T cell receptor beta chains from one sample sequenced in a study of circulating CD8 cells and anti-PD-1 response in melanoma. Using around 16 ng of total RNA, TCR libraries were made with the QIAseq Immune Repertoire TCR panel. Each CDR3 protein gets one entry after TCRdb re-called the reads with MiXCR. The sample carries 800 to 1,100 distinct CDR3 sequences, under 6.5% recorded once. Four subsets defined by PD-1 and/or TIGIT were sorted from live CD3+CD8+TCRalphabeta+ cells. Material: CD8+ T cells from PBMCs, obtained at baseline or after one month of anti-PD-1 therapy (not recorded which). All receptors derive from a human donor with melanoma.

As concerns this clonotype: This clone may be a read error of a much larger clone one base away. The V call is TRBV2, the J call TRBJ1-4, with D possibly being TRBD1 (6 bases). The CDR3 spans 15 residues. Per the germline V gene, CDR1 is SNHLY and CDR2 is FYNNEI. The CDR3, as DNA: TGTGCCAGCACCGGGGACACTTCAACTAGTGAAAAACTGTTTTTT. It yields the protein CASTGDTSTSEKLFF.

By proportion, this clonotype is large. The J gene is TRBJ1-2, the V gene TRBV19, with D uncertain. This CDR3 spans 15 amino acids. Looked up from germline, CDR1 is LNHDA and CDR2 is SQIVND (reference sequence). V shed 5 bases and J shed 4 bases, with 17 bases lying between them. The CDR3 protein is CASSFRLQITYGYTF. The CDR3 nucleotides read TGTGCCAGTAGTTTCCGGTTACAAATAACCTATGGCTACACCTTC.

This clonotype is judged medium-sized. The CDR3 sequence is CASSPPTVSNQPQHF. For the CDR3, the DNA is TGTGCCAGCAGTCCCCCGACAGTTAGCAATCAGCCCCAGCATTTT. The J gene is TRBJ1-5, the V gene TRBV27, with a possible D match to TRBD1 (5 bases). This CDR3 comprises 15 residues. The ends were cut back, 5 bases at V and 0 bases at J, with 11 bases in the middle. Germline assignment: CDR1 MNHEY and CDR2 SMNVEV (reference sequence).

This clonotype qualifies as large. The J gene is TRBJ2-3, the V gene TRBV2; the D gene could be TRBD1 or TRBD2 (5 bases each). Germline CDR1 and CDR2: SNHLY and FYNNEI. The length of the CDR3 is 11 residues. The ends were cut back, 11 bases at V and 3 bases at J, with 9 bases in the middle. CDR3 DNA: TGTGCCGGCGAGGGGACAGATACGCAGTATTTT. Its translation: CAGEGTDTQYF.

This clonotype is large within its sample. The gene calls are TRBV19 and TRBJ2-1, with 7 bases fitting TRBD1. This CDR3 comprises 15 residues. Germline CDR1 and CDR2: LNHDA and SQIVND (reference sequence). V trimming: 7 bases; J trimming: 2 bases; junction bases outside the gene matches: 8. The CDR3 is CASTQTGTTYNEQFF. CDR3 sequence (DNA): TGTGCCAGTACCCAGACAGGGACCACCTACAATGAGCAGTTCTTC.

Sample share makes this clonotype large. The chain has TRBV19 and TRBJ2-7, with 10 bases lining up with TRBD1. The ends lost 10 bases at V and 3 bases at J; junction bases unmatched: 9. The CDR3 spans 14 residues. The germline V gene encodes CDR1 LNHDA and CDR2 SQIVND (reference sequence). The CDR3, as DNA: TGTGCCACTCAACGGACAGGGGGGATCTACGAGCAGTACTTC. Translating gives CATQRTGGIYEQYF.

In its sample, this clonotype ranks as medium-sized. The J gene is TRBJ2-6, the V gene TRBV12-3 or TRBV12-4; 7 positions match TRBD1. Trimming cost V 0 bases and J 3 bases; bases outside gene matches: 11. This CDR3 is built from 19 residues. This CDR3 reads CASSLALSGGAFGANVLTF. The CDR3 nucleotides read TGTGCCAGCAGTTTAGCGCTGTCAGGGGGAGCTTTTGGGGCCAACGTCCTGACTTTC.

CDR3 sequence: CASSQTDGARGYTF. CDR3 DNA sequence: TGCGCCAGCAGCCAGACCGACGGAGCGCGGGGCTACACCTTC. The V call is TRBV4-1, the J call TRBJ1-2; D is ambiguous. This CDR3 is built from 14 residues. V was shortened by 3 bases and J by 8 bases, with 16 bases between the two germline ends. Germline CDR1 MGHRA, CDR2 YSYEKL.